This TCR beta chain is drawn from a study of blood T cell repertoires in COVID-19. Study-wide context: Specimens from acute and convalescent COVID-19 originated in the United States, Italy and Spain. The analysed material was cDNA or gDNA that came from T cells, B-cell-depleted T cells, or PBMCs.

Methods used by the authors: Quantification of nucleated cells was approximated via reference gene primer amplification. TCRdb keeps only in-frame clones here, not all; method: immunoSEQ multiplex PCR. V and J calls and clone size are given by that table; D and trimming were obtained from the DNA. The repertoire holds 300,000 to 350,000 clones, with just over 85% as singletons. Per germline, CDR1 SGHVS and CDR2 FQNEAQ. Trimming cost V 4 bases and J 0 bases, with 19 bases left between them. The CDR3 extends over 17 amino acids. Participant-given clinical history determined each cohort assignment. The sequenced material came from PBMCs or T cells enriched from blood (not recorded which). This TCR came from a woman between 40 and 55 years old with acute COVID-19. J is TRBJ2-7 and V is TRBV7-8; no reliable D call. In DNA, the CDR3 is TGTGCCAGCAGCTCCACGAACCTCTTCCTAAGCTCCTACGAGCAGTACTTC. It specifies CASSSTNLFLSSYEQYF.